This note documents a single TCR beta chain sequence. The assay was immunoSEQ multiplex PCR, and TCRdb's table has in-frame clones only and misses some. The profile shows about 92,000 clones, 85% to 95% of them singletons. The sample belongs to a study of T cell changes during pregnancy in multiple sclerosis. The ends were cut back, 2 bases at V and 0 bases at J, with 19 bases in the middle. The CDR3 is 18 residues long. The germline gives CDR1 SGHTA, CDR2 FQGNSA. The source material was peripheral blood, sampled in the first trimester of pregnancy. V is TRBV7-2 and J is TRBJ1-1; a possible D gene is TRBD1 (6 bases). This sequence was found in a female donor with multiple sclerosis, enrolled in a pregnancy study. The CDR3 here is CASSLRAGTGRLNTEAFF. In nucleotides, the CDR3 is TGTGCCAGCAGCTTAAGGGCCGGTACAGGGAGATTGAACACTGAAGCTTTCTTT.